These 27 T cell receptor beta chains came from one sample sequenced in a study of T cell clonality in common variable immunodeficiency (dated by TCRdb to the mid-2010s). Libraries were constructed by the immunoSEQ multiplex PCR assay. TCRdb took over this immuneACCESS table, retaining in-frame rearrangements with V and J assigned. Such tables are incomplete; in checked studies, under half of the missing clones stem from an unresolved V gene, and the remainder is unexplained. For this sample, roughly 28,000 clones appear and none is a singleton. Approximately 13% of the sample is in the top ten clones. The sequenced sample consisted of peripheral blood mononuclear cells. The receptor set was obtained from a person between 18 and 69 years old in good health.

The table lists this clone with many counts. The read terminates 3 residues ahead of where the CDR3 ends, so the germline J gene completes it. The V call is TRBV23-1, the J call TRBJ2-1; a possible D gene is TRBD2 (6 bases). TRBV23-1 is known as an ORF, though its function is uncertain. The CDR3 is 15 residues long. Trimming took 11 bases from V and 2 from J, leaving 19 bases between them. CDR3 loop: CAPSGAGQPYNEQFF. The DNA read from the CDR3 is TGCGCCCCCAGTGGGGCGGGGCAACCCTACAATGAG.

This clone was detected many times. The observed sequence ends 3 residues before the CDR3 terminus, with the missing tail filled in from the germline J gene. This chain uses TRBV7-2 with TRBJ2-3; D is ambiguous. There are 13 residues in the CDR3. Deletions cut 5 bases from V and 1 base from J, with 7 bases between. CDR1 and CDR2 (germline): SGHTA, FQGNSA. The CDR3 bases that were read are TGTGCCAGCAGCCCCACAGGCACAGATACG. The encoded protein is CASSPTGTDT. The entire CDR3 is CASSPTGTDTQYF.

Remarks on this clone: The CDR3 end is not reached by the read, which stops 3 residues before it; the germline J gene fills it in. The chain couples TRBV7-2 to TRBJ2-7, with 8 nucleotides matching TRBD2. This CDR3 contains 15 residues. The junction had 6 bases not matched to a gene; V was cut back by 5 bases and J by 0 bases. CDR1 is SGHTA and CDR2 is FQGNSA in the germline V gene. The CDR3 bases that were read are TGTGCCAGCAGCCCGCTAGCGGGCCTCTCCTACGAG. It translates to CASSPLAGLSYE. The entire CDR3 protein reads CASSPLAGLSYEQYF.

This clone was counted many times. Read data end 3 residues before the CDR3 end; the end is taken from the germline J gene. J is TRBJ1-6 and V is TRBV23-1, with D hard to call. TRBV23-1 is marked as an open reading frame, function uncertain. The V end lost 7 bases, the J end lost 9 bases, and 13 bases lay between the germline ends. The CDR3 runs to 13 residues. The CDR3 bases that were read are TGCGCCAGCACGGGGAGGATTGGTTCACCC. It translates to CASTGRIGSP. The complete CDR3 protein is CASTGRIGSPLHF.

This clone turned up a few times. CDR3 bases read: TGTGCCAGCAGCTTAACGCGGGGTGAGAATGGC. Residues: CASSLTRGENG. The CDR3 as a whole reads CASSLTRGENGYTF. This chain connects TRBV7-9 to TRBJ1-2; D call uncertain. The read comes to an end 3 residues before the CDR3 does, leaving the germline J gene to fill in the end. From germline, CDR1 is SEHNR and CDR2 FQNEAQ (reference sequence). The CDR3 spans 14 residues. With 2 bases removed from V and 6 bases from J, the gap between germline ends came to 13 bases. Using reference TRBV7-9 and TRBJ1-2 for the parts outside the CDR3, the full variable domain is DTGVSQNPRHKITKRGQNVTFRCDPISEHNRLYWYRQTLGQGPEFLTYFQNEAQLEKSRLLSDRFSAERPKGSFSTLEIQRTEQGDSAMYLCASSLTRGENGYTFGSGTRLTVV.

In its sample, this clone was seen many times. The observed sequence ends 3 residues before the CDR3 terminus, with the missing tail filled in from the germline J gene. The chain couples TRBV6-1 to TRBJ2-5; maybe TRBD1 (6 bases). V lost 2 bases and J lost 1, with 11 bases in between. CDR1 is MNHNS, CDR2 SASEGT, per germline. This CDR3 region has 15 residues. The CDR3 DNA, read in part, is TGTGCCAGCAGTGAAATTATAGGGGGCCAAGAGACC. The encoded protein is CASSEIIGGQET. The entire CDR3 protein reads CASSEIIGGQETQYF.

The table lists this clone with many counts. Read coverage stops 3 residues before the CDR3 terminus; the germline J gene supplies the remainder. The V gene is TRBV7-9, the J gene TRBJ1-4, with TRBD1 identical over 9 bases. After removal of 6 bases from V and 8 bases from J, the junction contained 10 bases not matched to a gene. This CDR3 has 15 residues. Germline lookup yields CDR1 SEHNR and CDR2 FQNEAQ (reference sequence). Partial CDR3 DNA: TGTGCCAGCAGACCCGCGGGACAGGGAAACGAAAAA. Amino acids: CASRPAGQGNEK. The full-length CDR3 reads as CASRPAGQGNEKLFF.

To note about this clone: One base away lies a much larger clone, so this may be a sequencing read error. The DNA ends 3 residues before the CDR3 does, and the rest of the CDR3 is filled in from the germline J gene. This rearrangement joins TRBV6-1 to TRBJ2-3; 7 positions match TRBD1. The CDR3 covers 16 residues. CDR1 is MNHNS and CDR2 is SASEGT in the germline V gene. The CDR3 DNA, read in part, is TGTGCCAGCAGTGAAGAGGGGGCGGGTTTTGCTCAGCCG. It encodes CASSEEGAGFAQP. The complete CDR3 protein is CASSEEGAGFAQPQYF.

There are many counts of this clone. The read falls 3 residues short of the CDR3 end, and the missing part is taken from the germline J gene. The genes are TRBV30 and TRBJ1-5; 9 bases match TRBD1. The CDR3 contains 15 residues. Germline trimming cut 2 bases from V and 5 bases from J; bases unmatched to any gene: 7. Germline assignment: CDR1 GTSNPN and CDR2 SVGIG (reference sequence). The CDR3 region is CAWSHGQGSHQPQHF. The sequenced part of the CDR3 DNA is TGTGCCTGGAGTCACGGACAGGGGAGTCATCAGCCC.

This clone has ten or more counts. The read comes to an end 3 residues before the CDR3 does, leaving the germline J gene to fill in the end. The rearrangement links TRBV20-1 to TRBJ2-2, with 8 bases aligning to TRBD2. After removal of 1 base from V and 2 bases from J, the junction contained 6 bases not matched to a gene. CDR3 length equals 16 residues. Germline V lookup: CDR1 DFQATT, CDR2 SNEGSKA (reference sequence). The CDR3 protein is CSARGGLVPNTGELFF. CDR3 DNA (partial): TGCAGTGCTAGAGGGGGACTAGTACCCAACACCGGGGAG.

This clone was seen at least ten times. The CDR3 end lies 3 residues beyond the end of the read and is filled in from the germline J gene. J is TRBJ2-5 and V is TRBV20-1; D is perhaps TRBD2 (5 bases). Trimming took 5 bases from V and 2 from J, leaving 15 bases between them. CDR3 length: 14 amino acids. The germline V gene has CDR1 DFQATT and CDR2 SNEGSKA (reference sequence). CDR3 region: CSARNGVGQETQYF. CDR3 bases read: TGCAGTGCTCGCAACGGGGTGGGTCAAGAGACC.

The part of the CDR3 DNA that was read is TGCAGCGCGGACAGGGTGGGAGGCGAG. This translates into CSADRVGGE. The entire CDR3 protein is CSADRVGGEQYF. This chain links TRBV20-1 with TRBJ2-7; 8 bases align to TRBD1. Read data end 3 residues before the CDR3 end; the end is taken from the germline J gene. The CDR3 extends over 12 amino acids. The V gene's germline CDR1 is DFQATT and CDR2 SNEGSKA (reference sequence).

This clone was counted many times. The read falls 3 residues short of the CDR3 end, and the missing part is taken from the germline J gene. The chain combines TRBV9 with TRBJ2-7; TRBD2 aligns across 7 bases. This CDR3 region has 11 residues. J was trimmed by 6 bases and V by 3 bases; bases with no gene match: 0. Per germline, CDR1 SGDLS and CDR2 YYNGEE. CDR3 sequence reads: CASSAGGEQYF. CDR3 DNA, as far as it was read: TGTGCCAGCAGCGCGGGGGGCGAG.

About this clone itself: The sequenced fragment ends 3 residues before the CDR3 boundary, so the rest is inferred from the germline J gene. The gene calls are TRBV7-2 and TRBJ2-7; 11 bases line up with TRBD2. The J segment lost 6 bases and the V segment lost 0 bases, leaving 10 bases of the junction unmatched. This CDR3 is built from 17 residues. Germline CDR1 reads SGHTA; CDR2 reads FQGNSA. The CDR3 is CASSLAGTSGGQGEQYF. The sequenced part of the CDR3 DNA is TGTGCCAGCAGCTTAGCTGGCACTAGCGGGGGACAGGGCGAG.

On this clone itself: The CDR3 extends 3 residues past the end of the read, so its final part is completed from the germline J gene. The chain combines TRBV2 with TRBJ1-1; TRBD1 aligns across 7 bases. V lost 6 bases to trimming and J lost 3 bases; unmatched junction nucleotides: 13. CDR1 and CDR2 (germline): SNHLY, FYNNEI. This CDR3 has 16 amino acids. The part of the CDR3 DNA that was read is TGTGCCAGCAGGTGGGACAGACAAACGAGGGACACTGAA. Protein: CASRWDRQTRDTE. The entire CDR3 is CASRWDRQTRDTEAFF.

This clone was observed a few times. The CDR3 extends 3 residues past the end of the read, so its final part is completed from the germline J gene. This chain connects TRBV20-1 to TRBJ1-1, with 7 positions matching TRBD1. With 0 bases clipped from V and 3 bases from J, the junction kept 1 base outside the gene matches. The CDR3 is made up of 13 amino acids. Per germline, CDR1 DFQATT and CDR2 SNEGSKA (reference sequence). The part of the CDR3 DNA that was read is TGCAGTGCTAGAGATCAGGGGGACACTGAA. Protein: CSARDQGDTE. The full CDR3 protein reads CSARDQGDTEAFF.

Worth noting for this clone: From the germline J gene comes the end of the CDR3, since the read stops 3 residues before it. This chain connects TRBV18 to TRBJ1-6; 9 bases fit TRBD1. CDR3 length: 16 residues. V was clipped by 4 bases and J by 6 bases; unmatched bases: 7. Germline V gene sequence: CDR1 KGHSH, CDR2 LQKENI. CDR3 DNA (partial): TGTGCCAGCTCACGGCCGGGACAGGGTAGTAATTCACCC. Encoded protein: CASSRPGQGSNSP. The CDR3 reads in full as CASSRPGQGSNSPLHF.

This clone was recorded many times. With the read ending 3 residues before the CDR3 end, the germline J gene is used to fill in that end. The rearrangement joins TRBV30 to TRBJ2-2, with D possibly TRBD2 on 5 matching bases. The CDR3 totals 15 residues. Germline lookup yields CDR1 GTSNPN and CDR2 SVGIG (reference sequence). The V gene lost 3 bases and the J gene lost 6 bases, with 17 bases spanning the gap. The CDR3 is CAWRGFTLRAGELFF. CDR3 DNA (partial): TGTGCCTGGAGGGGTTTCACCTTGAGGGCCGGGGAG.

The CDR3 DNA, read in part, is TGTGCCAGCAGTGGGCGATTGGGTAGCGGGGGAGAGACC. Translation gives CASSGRLGSGGET. The CDR3, in full, reads CASSGRLGSGGETQYF. The V call is TRBV2, the J call TRBJ2-5; 9 positions match TRBD2. The sequenced fragment ends 3 residues before the CDR3 boundary, so the rest is inferred from the germline J gene. The germline CDR1 and CDR2 sequences are SNHLY and FYNNEI. CDR3 size: 16 residues. The V gene end was trimmed by 4 bases and the J gene end by 4 bases; junction bases not matched to a gene: 10. Combining the CDR3 with reference TRBV2 and TRBJ2-5 gives the whole variable domain EPEVTQTPSHQVTQMGQEVILRCVPISNHLYFYWYRQILGQKVEFLVSFYNNEISEKSEIFDDQFSVERPDGSNFTLKIRSTKLEDSAMYFCASSGRLGSGGETQYFGPGTRLLVL.

This clone was found many times. The CDR3 DNA, read in part, is TGTGCCAGCAGCCCCACGTGGGGGGGGCAAGAGACC. Translating it yields CASSPTWGGQET. The full CDR3 is CASSPTWGGQETQYF. The chain couples TRBV7-2 to TRBJ2-5, with TRBD2 matching 7 bases. The read halts 3 residues ahead of the CDR3 end, with the missing end drawn from the germline J gene. The ends lost 5 bases at V and 2 bases at J; junction bases unmatched: 8. The V gene's germline CDR1 is SGHTA and CDR2 FQGNSA. The CDR3 has 15 amino acids.

As for this clone: The read is 3 residues too short to cover the CDR3 end, so that end is filled in from the germline J gene. This chain joins TRBV20-1 and TRBJ1-5; TRBD1 aligns across 7 bases. Trimming removed 0 bases from V and 4 bases from J; junction bases left unmatched: 18. Germline V gives CDR1 DFQATT, CDR2 SNEGSKA (reference sequence). The CDR3 loop spans 19 amino acids. Incomplete CDR3 DNA: TGCAGTGCTAGAGACCTGTTTCATTTCGAGGGGGCGCGAAATCAGCCC. Its protein is CSARDLFHFEGARNQP. Given in full, the CDR3 is CSARDLFHFEGARNQPQHF.

There are many counts of this clone. Read coverage stops 3 residues before the CDR3 terminus; the germline J gene supplies the remainder. J is TRBJ1-2 and V is TRBV30; possibly TRBD1 for D (5 bases). Germline-derived CDR1 and CDR2 are GTSNPN and SVGIG (reference sequence). The CDR3 is 14 residues long. The CDR3 sequence is CAWPHRGGLGGYTF. The covered CDR3 bases are TGTGCCTGGCCGCATCGGGGGGGTTTAGGCGGC.

This clone was seen ten or more times. The read falls 3 residues short of the CDR3 end, and the missing part is taken from the germline J gene. The chain joins TRBV20-1 to TRBJ1-1; TRBD1 matches at 9 bases. Germline V gene sequence: CDR1 DFQATT, CDR2 SNEGSKA (reference sequence). V lost 6 bases, J lost 2 bases, and 1 base stayed unmatched. This CDR3 spans 12 amino acids. CDR3 DNA, as far as it was read: TGCAGTGCGGGACAGGGAAACACTGAA. It codes for CSAGQGNTE. The CDR3, in full, reads CSAGQGNTEAFF.

This clone occurred many times. CDR3 DNA, as far as it was read: TGTGCCAGCAGCTTGCAGGGGGCGATCTACGAG. Its protein product is CASSLQGAIYE. The entire CDR3 reads CASSLQGAIYEQYF. The chain couples TRBV5-5 to TRBJ2-7, with TRBD1 identical over 8 bases. The CDR3 end falls 3 residues outside the read, so it is completed with the germline J gene. Per germline, CDR1 SGHKS and CDR2 YYEKEE (reference sequence). After removal of 1 base from V and 3 bases from J, the junction contained 3 bases not matched to a gene. The CDR3 spans 14 residues. Based on the CDR3 plus reference TRBV5-5 and TRBJ2-7, the full variable domain is DAGVTQSPTHLIKTRGQQVTLRCSPISGHKSVSWYQQVLGQGPQFIFQYYEKEERGRGNFPDRFSARQFPNYSSELNVNALLLGDSALYLCASSLQGAIYEQYFGPGTRLTVT.

In its sample, this clone was seen many times. The missing CDR3 end, 3 residues past where the read stops, is filled in from the germline J gene. This rearrangement joins TRBV9 to TRBJ1-1; no firm D call. In germline, CDR1 is SGDLS, CDR2 YYNGEE. The CDR3 sequence is 15 residues long. Trimming removed 2 bases from V and 0 bases from J, with 11 bases in between. The CDR3 DNA, read in part, is TGTGCCAGCAGCGTTCTCGGGTTCATGAACACTGAA. Its translation is CASSVLGFMNTE. Given in full, the CDR3 is CASSVLGFMNTEAFF.

This clone was observed at least ten times. The sequenced fragment ends 3 residues before the CDR3 boundary, so the rest is inferred from the germline J gene. The rearrangement links TRBV20-1 to TRBJ2-2; possible D gene TRBD1, 6 bases. Germline CDR1 DFQATT, CDR2 SNEGSKA (reference sequence). The CDR3 runs to 15 residues. The CDR3 bases that were read are TGCAGTGCTAGCCCCACAGGGCGGTTGAATTCACCG. This translates into CSASPTGRLNSP. From start to end, the CDR3 is CSASPTGRLNSPLFF.

This clone was counted only a few times. The read terminates 3 residues before the CDR3 end, so the remaining end is supplied by the germline J gene. The J gene is TRBJ2-7, the V gene TRBV5-1; TRBD2 is a possible D gene (6 bases). This CDR3 is 14 amino acids long. With 0 bases removed from V and 3 bases from J, the gap between germline ends came to 10 bases. The germline V gene encodes CDR1 SGHRS and CDR2 YFSETQ. CDR3 protein: CASSLEGDFYEQYF. Incomplete CDR3 DNA: TGCGCCAGCAGCTTGGAAGGGGACTTCTACGAG.